The 26 T cell receptor beta chains in this list originate from one sample, sequenced in a study of blood T cell repertoires in COVID-19. Here immunoSEQ multiplex PCR was the method, and the copy in TCRdb shows in-frame clones only, minus some. The sample lists over 250,000 clones, about 88% occurring once. Sequencing was performed on PBMCs or T cells enriched from blood (not recorded which). The receptors were gathered from a man under 40 with acute COVID-19.

V is TRBV7-3 and J is TRBJ2-1, with 14 nucleotides matching TRBD2. CDR1 and CDR2 (germline): SGHTA, FQGTGA. The CDR3 has 17 residues. V shed 5 bases, J shed 9 bases, and the junction held 12 bases outside the gene matches. This CDR3 is CASSPPGGLAGVTEQFF. CDR3 nucleotides: TGTGCCAGCAGCCCCCCAGGGGGACTAGCGGGAGTTACTGAGCAGTTCTTC.

V and J are TRBV11-2 and TRBJ2-1; 7 bases match TRBD2. The trim removed 0 bases at V and 5 bases at J, leaving 7 bases unmatched. The CDR3 is made up of 16 amino acids. CDR1 is SGHAT, CDR2 FQNNGV, per germline. The CDR3 spells CASSLDHRLADNEQFF. CDR3 coding DNA: TGTGCCAGCAGCTTAGATCATAGACTAGCAGACAATGAGCAGTTCTTC.

This clone was seen once. In DNA, the CDR3 is TGTGCTAGTGGTTTGGGAAACAGCGGACCCAATGAAAAACTGTTTTTT. Amino acids: CASGLGNSGPNEKLFF. The chain uses TRBV12-5 and TRBJ1-4, with unresolved D. Germline values: CDR1 LGHNT, CDR2 FRNRAP. The CDR3 extends over 16 amino acids. The ends were cut back, 1 base at V and 5 bases at J, with 14 bases in the middle.

The rearrangement uses TRBV7-3 and TRBJ2-2; 9 bases line up with TRBD2. This CDR3 region has 16 residues. After removal of 4 bases from V and 3 bases from J, the junction contained 6 bases not matched to a gene. Looked up from germline, CDR1 is SGHTA and CDR2 is FQGTGA. The CDR3 region is CASSSIAGEDTGELFF. CDR3 coding DNA: TGTGCCAGCAGCTCTATAGCGGGAGAAGACACCGGGGAGCTGTTTTTT.

This sequence joins TRBV11-2 and TRBJ1-2; 7 bases are shared with TRBD1. The CDR3 sequence is 14 residues long. From germline, CDR1 is SGHAT and CDR2 FQNNGV. Losses at the gene ends were 3 bases for V and 4 bases for J; bases not matched to a gene: 5. The CDR3 is CASSFRGGGYGYTF. CDR3 DNA sequence: TGTGCCAGCAGCTTTCGAGGGGGCGGCTATGGCTACACCTTC.

This rearrangement joins TRBV6-1 to TRBJ1-4; D gene ambiguous. The CDR3 sequence is 13 residues long. Germline V gives CDR1 MNHNS, CDR2 SASEGT. The V and J ends lost 2 bases and 8 bases respectively, with 9 bases between them. The CDR3 DNA is TGTGCCAGCAGTGAAAGGAGGGTCGAAAAACTGTTTTTT. It encodes CASSERRVEKLFF.

This chain links TRBV4-2 with TRBJ1-4; TRBD1 matches 8 bases. The germline CDR1 and CDR2 sequences are LGHNA and YNFKEQ. The CDR3 runs 15 residues. The V gene end was trimmed by 1 base and the J gene end by 8 bases; junction bases not matched to a gene: 6. The CDR3 DNA reads as TGTGCCAGCAGCCAAGGACAGGGGATGGGGGAAAAACTGTTTTTT. This codes for CASSQGQGMGEKLFF.

The chain employs TRBV7-2 and TRBJ2-1; 10 bases line up with TRBD2. Losses at the gene ends were 3 bases for V and 8 bases for J; bases not matched to a gene: 7. This CDR3 has 15 residues. Germline CDR1 SGHTA, CDR2 FQGNSA. The chain's CDR3 is CASSLPSGSIDEQFF. Written as DNA, the CDR3 is TGTGCCAGCAGCTTGCCTAGCGGGAGTATCGATGAGCAGTTCTTC. Complete variable domain (other parts from reference TRBV7-2 and TRBJ2-1): GAGVSQSPSNKVTEKGKDVELRCDPISGHTALYWYRQSLGQGLEFLIYFQGNSAPDKSGLPSDRFSAERTGGSVSTLTIQRTQQEDSAVYLCASSLPSGSIDEQFFGPGTRLTVL.

The chain employs TRBV5-1 and TRBJ1-1; TRBD1 matches at 7 bases. The length of the CDR3 is 15 residues. V dropped 0 bases and J dropped 7; count of bases not matched to a gene: 9. CDR1 and CDR2 (germline): SGHRS, YFSETQ. The CDR3 sequence: CASSLAHRGGNEAFF. The DNA for the CDR3 is TGCGCCAGCAGCTTGGCCCACAGGGGCGGTAATGAAGCTTTCTTT. The variable domain in full, completed from reference TRBV5-1 and TRBJ1-1, reads KAGVTQTPRYLIKTRGQQVTLSCSPISGHRSVSWYQQTPGQGLQFLFEYFSETQRNKGNFPGRFSGRQFSNSRSEMNVSTLELGDSALYLCASSLAHRGGNEAFFGQGTRLTVV.

The V call is TRBV18, the J call TRBJ1-4; 8 nucleotides match TRBD1. Germline V gene lookup returns CDR1 KGHSH and CDR2 LQKENI. This CDR3 has 14 residues. After removal of 3 bases from V and 8 bases from J, the junction contained 5 bases not matched to a gene. The CDR3 sequence: CASSPDRVVEKLFF. CDR3 nucleotides: TGTGCCAGCTCACCGGACAGGGTGGTCGAAAAACTGTTTTTT.

This sequence joins TRBV3-1 (or the pseudogene TRBV3-2) and TRBJ1-2; D is unresolved. The CDR3 runs to 11 residues. Germline V gene sequence: CDR1 LGHDT, CDR2 YNNKEL (reference sequence). Trimming took 6 bases from V and 1 from J, leaving 3 bases between them. The CDR3 DNA is TGTGCCAGCAGTCTTAACTATGGCTACACCTTC. Protein product: CASSLNYGYTF.

The genes are TRBV5-1 and TRBJ1-4; 11 bases are shared with TRBD1. The CDR3 totals 15 residues. V shed 7 bases and J 5 bases; nucleotides not matched to a gene: 7. Germline V gene sequence: CDR1 SGHRS, CDR2 YFSETQ. In nucleotides, the CDR3 is TGCGCCAGCGAAACCGGGACAGGGGGAAATGAAAAACTGTTTTTT. It encodes CASETGTGGNEKLFF.

V gene TRBV9 combines with J gene TRBJ1-6, with TRBD1 matching 7 bases. Germline V lookup: CDR1 SGDLS, CDR2 YYNGEE. The CDR3 contains 15 residues. J was trimmed by 5 bases and V by 0 bases; bases with no gene match: 2. The CDR3 DNA reads TGTGCCAGCAGCGTAGCGGGACAGCATAATTCACCCCTCCACTTT. Protein: CASSVAGQHNSPLHF.

In nucleotides, the CDR3 is TGTGCCAGCAGCTTTGACACGGCTCTGTCTGGAAACACCATATATTTT. Its protein is CASSFDTALSGNTIYF. V gene TRBV5-6 combines with J gene TRBJ1-3; no firm D call. This CDR3 comprises 16 residues. CDR1 is SGHDT, CDR2 YYEEEE, per germline. Trimming cost V 2 bases and J 1 base, with 13 bases left between them.

The chain is built from TRBV12-3 or TRBV12-4 and TRBJ2-5; TRBD2 is a possible D gene (5 bases). The CDR3 sequence is 12 residues long. Deletions cut 6 bases from V and 5 bases from J, with 10 bases between. CDR3 amino acids: CASRPRGETQYF. CDR3 DNA sequence: TGTGCCAGCAGACCGAGAGGGGAGACCCAGTACTTC.

V is TRBV27 and J is TRBJ1-1; TRBD1 matches 7 bases. Trimming cost V 6 bases and J 5 bases; bases outside gene matches: 6. The CDR3 has 13 amino acids. Germline V gene data show CDR1 as MNHEY and CDR2 as SMNVEV (reference sequence). In DNA form, the CDR3 reads TGTGCCAGCAGCGACAGGGTCGTGACTGAAGCTTTCTTT. Residues: CASSDRVVTEAFF.

This sequence joins TRBV27 and TRBJ1-5; tentatively, D is TRBD1 (5 bases). CDR3 size: 16 residues. Trimming took 9 bases from V and 7 from J, leaving 25 bases between them. Germline loops: CDR1 MNHEY, CDR2 SMNVEV (reference sequence). The CDR3 loop is CASRSEGREPGQPQHF. In DNA, the CDR3 is TGTGCCAGTAGATCGGAGGGGCGAGAACCTGGGCAGCCCCAGCATTTT.

The chain joins TRBV30 to TRBJ1-1; the D is unclear. Germline V gene data show CDR1 as GTSNPN and CDR2 as SVGIG (reference sequence). The CDR3 sequence is 13 residues long. Trimming removed 5 bases at V and 1 base at J, with 11 bases between. Here the CDR3 reads CAWRITGNTEAFF. The CDR3 region has the DNA TGTGCCTGGCGTATCACCGGGAACACTGAAGCTTTCTTT.

The chain is built from TRBV21-1 and TRBJ2-1; the D call TRBD1 from the table was never checked on the DNA. TRBV21-1 is deemed a pseudogene. This CDR3 has 14 amino acids. The CDR3: CASSAPTGYNEQFF. Here the CDR3 DNA reads TGTGCCAGCAGCGCCCCAACAGGGTACAATGAGCAGTTCTTC.

V is TRBV19 and J is TRBJ2-1, with 7 nucleotides matching TRBD1. From germline, CDR1 is LNHDA and CDR2 SQIVND (reference sequence). CDR3 length: 15 residues. V was clipped by 6 bases and J by 0 bases; unmatched bases: 5. CDR3 sequence (DNA): TGTGCCAGTAGGGAAGACAGGGCCTCCTACAATGAGCAGTTCTTC. Translating gives CASREDRASYNEQFF.

This chain uses TRBV19 with TRBJ2-2; 10 nucleotides align to TRBD2. With V trimmed by 2 bases and J by 1 base, 7 bases remained unmatched. The CDR3 has 18 residues. The germline gives CDR1 LNHDA, CDR2 SQIVND (reference sequence). CDR3 DNA: TGTGCCAGTAGTATACGGGGTAGCGGGGGGCTGAACACCGGGGAGCTGTTTTTT. This encodes CASSIRGSGGLNTGELFF.

This clone was counted a single time. The CDR3 sequence is CASSRGTGANSPLHF. The DNA of the CDR3 is TGTGCCAGCTCACGGGGGACAGGAGCGAATTCACCCCTCCACTTT. The gene calls are TRBV18 and TRBJ1-6; 8 positions match TRBD1. The V gene end was trimmed by 4 bases and the J gene end by 7 bases; junction bases not matched to a gene: 6. Per germline, CDR1 KGHSH and CDR2 LQKENI. The CDR3 loop spans 15 amino acids.

The rearrangement joins TRBV12-5 to TRBJ2-7; D perhaps matches TRBD2 (6 bases). CDR1 LGHNT and CDR2 FRNRAP come from the germline V gene. V was trimmed by 6 bases and J by 7 bases, leaving 22 bases between them. The CDR3 sequence is 15 residues long. CDR3 sequence: CASGSAPGWAGEQYV. CDR3 nucleotides: TGTGCTAGTGGCTCCGCCCCCGGGTGGGCGGGAGAGCAGTACGTC.

The chain couples TRBV19 to TRBJ1-5, with 10 bases matching TRBD1. Germline V lookup: CDR1 LNHDA, CDR2 SQIVND (reference sequence). The CDR3 extends over 16 amino acids. Unmatched junction bases numbered 7, after V lost 6 bases and J lost 2 bases. CDR3 DNA sequence: TGTGCCAGTAGCACCCGGGACAGGGGACGCAATCAGCCCCAGCATTTT. It encodes CASSTRDRGRNQPQHF. Full variable domain (rest looked up from reference TRBV19 and TRBJ1-5): DGGITQSPKYLFRKEGQNVTLSCEQNLNHDAMYWYRQDPGQGLRLIYYSQIVNDFQKGDIAEGYSVSREKKESFPLTVTSAQKNPTAFYLCASSTRDRGRNQPQHFGDGTRLSIL.

Worth noting for this clone: One junction end does not reproduce the germline sequence, and a read error may be involved. The genes are TRBV5-1 and TRBJ2-2; D perhaps matches TRBD1 (6 bases). This CDR3 is built from 16 residues. CDR1 is SGHRS and CDR2 is YFSETQ in the germline V gene. The CDR3 sequence: CASSSRDIQDTGELFF. DNA of the CDR3: TGTGCCAGCAGCTCCCGGGACATTCAGGACACCGGGGAGCTGTTTTTT.

The chain joins TRBV19 to TRBJ2-2; 7 bases line up with TRBD1. V lost 4 bases to trimming and J lost 2 bases; unmatched junction nucleotides: 7. CDR1 is LNHDA and CDR2 is SQIVND in the germline V gene (reference sequence). The CDR3 runs 16 residues. The CDR3, as DNA: TGTGCCAGTAGTACTTCAAGACAGGGCAACACCGGGGAGCTGTTTTTT. Its translation is CASSTSRQGNTGELFF.